This T cell receptor (beta chain) came from a study of T-cell memory formation after mild COVID-19. The study's findings and limits: Among contracting clones, CD4+ were mainly CM/EM and CD8+ enriched in EMRA.

From the 5' RACE reads, TCRdb called clonotypes with MiXCR, one entry per CDR3 protein. The sample carries under 250,000 distinct CDR3 sequences, 15% to 17% recorded once. This CDR3 has 15 residues. CDR1 is MNHEY and CDR2 is SVGAGI in the germline V gene. The V and J ends lost 6 bases and 0 bases respectively, with 14 bases between them. In the case of this clonotype: Its specificity is not known.

The source of this sequence is an adult woman who had mild COVID-19 (a few samples of this study predate the infection). Cell type and time point are not known. The chain carries TRBV6-5 and TRBJ1-1; D is ambiguous. Material: PBMCs or a T cell subset sorted from them (not recorded which). CDR3 loop: CASRSPTDMNTEAFF. The CDR3, as DNA: TGTGCCAGCAGAAGCCCCACAGATATGAACACTGAAGCTTTCTTT.